This is a list of T cell receptor beta chains from one sample in a study of T cell repertoires in ileal Crohn's disease. Here immunoSEQ multiplex PCR was the method, and the copy in TCRdb shows in-frame clones only, minus some. The data hold 14,000 or so clones, with around 80% observed a single time. The sample consisted of ileal tissue. All receptors derive from an adult with Crohn's disease. The CDR3 runs from the conserved cysteine through the conserved F or W. The order of the fields is clone size, V gene, D gene, J gene, CDR3 DNA, CDR3 protein. D genes are given only for firm matches. Clone size is given for some rows only: seen once, a few or many times, or a class if the clone is expanded.

size: few
V: TRBV7-9
D: TRBD2
J: TRBJ2-2
DNA: TGTGCCAGCAGCTTGGGACTAGCGGGGCATGCCACCGGGGAGCTGTTTTTT
CDR3: CASSLGLAGHATGELFF

size: -
V: TRBV19
D: -
J: TRBJ2-2
DNA: TGTGCCAGTAGTGTACAGGGTTCCGGCGGGGAGCTGTTTTTT
CDR3: CASSVQGSGGELFF

size: few
V: TRBV18
D: TRBD1
J: TRBJ1-1
DNA: TGTGCCAGCTCACAATTCCCGGGACAGGTAAAGAACACTGAAGCTTTCTTT
CDR3: CASSQFPGQVKNTEAFF

size: -
V: TRBV10-3
D: TRBD1
J: TRBJ1-2
DNA: TGTGCCATCAGTGGAAAGGGGGCGGTCGGCTACACCTTC
CDR3: CAISGKGAVGYTF

size: -
V: TRBV27
D: TRBD1
J: TRBJ1-6
DNA: TGTGCCAGCTCCGACAGGGATTATTCACCCCTCCACTTT
CDR3: CASSDRDYSPLHF

size: -
V: TRBV18
D: TRBD1
J: TRBJ1-2
DNA: TGTGCCAGCTCTGAACAGGGGGCAAATGGCTACACCTTC
CDR3: CASSEQGANGYTF

size: -
V: TRBV15
D: -
J: TRBJ1-1
DNA: TGTGCCACCAGCAGAGACAACAGGTTATCCGCTGAAGCTTTCTTT
CDR3: CATSRDNRLSAEAFF

size: -
V: TRBV6-1
D: TRBD2
J: TRBJ2-2
DNA: TGTGCCAGGCCGGGGGGGGGAACCGGGGAGCTGTTTTTT
CDR3: CARPGGGTGELFF

size: -
V: TRBV5-4
D: TRBD1
J: TRBJ1-1
DNA: TGTGCCAGCAGCCCGTGGACAGGTGAAGCTTTCTTT
CDR3: CASSPWTGEAFF

size: -
V: TRBV9
D: -
J: TRBJ2-1
DNA: TGTGCCAGCAGCTCCCGGGTTACCAATGAGCAGTTCTTC
CDR3: CASSSRVTNEQFF

size: -
V: TRBV5-4
D: TRBD2
J: TRBJ2-5
DNA: TGTGCCAGCAGCATAGGACTAGTCGTGAAAGAGACCCAGTACTTC
CDR3: CASSIGLVVKETQYF

size: -
V: TRBV1
D: -
J: TRBJ1-5
DNA: TGCACCAGCAGCAAGAGGATCCCCAGGGCGCCCCCCAATCAGCCCCAGCATTTT
CDR3: CTSSKRIPRAPPNQPQHF

size: -
V: TRBV4-1
D: TRBD2
J: TRBJ2-2
DNA: TGCGCCAGCAGCCCGTTGACTAGCGGACCCACCGGGGAGCTGTTTTTT
CDR3: CASSPLTSGPTGELFF

size: once
V: TRBV11-1
D: -
J: TRBJ2-2
DNA: TGTGCCAGCAGCCGAAACGGCAGGTCGAACACCGGGGAGCTGTTTTTT
CDR3: CASSRNGRSNTGELFF

size: few
V: TRBV7-3
D: TRBD1
J: TRBJ2-3
DNA: TGTGCCAGCAGCCCAGGGGGAAGTGCGCAGTATTTT
CDR3: CASSPGGSAQYF

size: once
V: TRBV19
D: -
J: TRBJ2-3
DNA: TGTGCCAGTAGGGGCCCGGGGTTGGATACGCAGTATTTT
CDR3: CASRGPGLDTQYF

size: -
V: TRBV7-9
D: -
J: TRBJ1-1
DNA: TGTGCCAGCAGCTTATTAGGCGGGAACACTGAAGCTTTCTTT
CDR3: CASSLLGGNTEAFF

size: -
V: TRBV7-2
D: -
J: TRBJ2-4
DNA: TGTGCCAGCAGCTTAGATGGCACATTAGCCAAAAACATTCAGTACTTC
CDR3: CASSLDGTLAKNIQYF

size: -
V: TRBV2
D: TRBD2
J: TRBJ2-1
DNA: TGTGCCAGCGCCGAGCAGGGACTAGCGTTGAATGAGCAGTTCTTC
CDR3: CASAEQGLALNEQFF

size: -
V: TRBV4-3
D: -
J: TRBJ2-3
DNA: TGCGCCAGCAGCCAAGGCGGGCCGGACACAGATACGCAGTATTTT
CDR3: CASSQGGPDTDTQYF

size: -
V: TRBV7-2
D: TRBD2
J: TRBJ2-5
DNA: TGTGCCAGCAGCGCTGGAGGGACTAGCGGACAAGAGACCCAGTACTTC
CDR3: CASSAGGTSGQETQYF

size: -
V: TRBV19
D: TRBD1
J: TRBJ1-2
DNA: TGTGCCAGTCAAGGACAGGGCGGCGGCTACACCTTC
CDR3: CASQGQGGGYTF

size: -
V: TRBV5-4
D: TRBD1
J: TRBJ2-1
DNA: TGTGCCAGCAGCCTGGACAGGATGGAGCAGTTCTTC
CDR3: CASSLDRMEQFF

size: -
V: TRBV29-1
D: -
J: TRBJ1-1
DNA: TGCAGCGTTGAGCCAGGGCGGACTGAAGCTTTCTTT
CDR3: CSVEPGRTEAFF

size: -
V: TRBV30
D: -
J: TRBJ2-4
DNA: TGTGCCTGGAGTGCGGGGGGCGCAGCCAAAAACATTCAGTACTTC
CDR3: CAWSAGGAAKNIQYF

size: -
V: TRBV5-3
D: TRBD1
J: TRBJ2-5
DNA: TGTGCCAGAAGCTTGACTGGGACAGAACAAGAGACCCAGTACTTC
CDR3: CARSLTGTEQETQYF

size: -
V: TRBV7-2
D: TRBD2
J: TRBJ2-2
DNA: TGTGCCAGCAGAAACACACTCGAGCGGGGGCGGGCCGGGGAGCTGTTTTTT
CDR3: CASRNTLERGRAGELFF

size: once
V: TRBV9
D: -
J: TRBJ2-7
DNA: TGTGCCAGCAGCGTAGGAGAGTTTTCCTACGAGCAGTACTTC
CDR3: CASSVGEFSYEQYF

size: -
V: TRBV11-2
D: TRBD2
J: TRBJ2-7
DNA: TGTGCCAGCAGCTACAGCGGGGCGTCCTCCTACGAGCAGTACTTC
CDR3: CASSYSGASSYEQYF

size: -
V: TRBV9
D: -
J: TRBJ1-6
DNA: TGTGCCAGCAGCGTAGATCTCGTTAATAATTCACCCCTCCACTTT
CDR3: CASSVDLVNNSPLHF

size: -
V: TRBV9
D: TRBD1
J: TRBJ1-2
DNA: TGTGCCAGCAGCCCCCAGGGACAGACCTTTGGTTATGGCTACACCTTC
CDR3: CASSPQGQTFGYGYTF

size: -
V: TRBV5-6
D: -
J: TRBJ1-2
DNA: TGTGCCACCAAATTCGAGGCGTCCAACTATGGCTACACCTTC
CDR3: CATKFEASNYGYTF

size: once
V: TRBV14
D: TRBD1
J: TRBJ2-7
DNA: TGTGCCAGCAGCCCACCGGGACAGGGGGACCACGAGCAGTACTTC
CDR3: CASSPPGQGDHEQYF

size: -
V: TRBV7-9
D: -
J: TRBJ2-6
DNA: TGTGCCAGCAGCACGGGGTTCTCTGGGGCCAACGTCCTGACTTTC
CDR3: CASSTGFSGANVLTF

size: -
V: TRBV9
D: -
J: TRBJ1-4
DNA: TGTGCCAGCAGCGCGGGCAGGGAAATTGGCGAAAAACTGTTTTTT
CDR3: CASSAGREIGEKLFF

size: -
V: TRBV6-1
D: TRBD1
J: TRBJ2-3
DNA: TGTGCCAGCAGCAGGGGGTATGGCACAGATACGCAGTATTTT
CDR3: CASSRGYGTDTQYF